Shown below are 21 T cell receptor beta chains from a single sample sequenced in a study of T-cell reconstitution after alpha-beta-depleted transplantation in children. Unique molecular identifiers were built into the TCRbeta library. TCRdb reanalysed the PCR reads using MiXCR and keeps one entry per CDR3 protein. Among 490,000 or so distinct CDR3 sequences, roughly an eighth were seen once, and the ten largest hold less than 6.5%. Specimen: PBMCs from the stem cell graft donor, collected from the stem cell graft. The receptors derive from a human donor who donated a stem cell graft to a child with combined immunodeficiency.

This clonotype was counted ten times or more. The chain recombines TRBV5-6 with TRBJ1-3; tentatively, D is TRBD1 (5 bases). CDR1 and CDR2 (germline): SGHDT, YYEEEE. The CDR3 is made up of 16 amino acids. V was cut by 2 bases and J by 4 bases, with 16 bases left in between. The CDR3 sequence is CASSFDTSEGGNTIYF. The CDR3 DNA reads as TGTGCCAGCAGCTTCGACACCTCGGAGGGGGGAAACACCATATATTTT. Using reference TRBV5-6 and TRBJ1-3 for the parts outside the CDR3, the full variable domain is DAGVTQSPTHLIKTRGQQVTLRCSPKSGHDTVSWYQQALGQGPQFIFQYYEEEERQRGNFPDRFSGHQFPNYSSELNVNALLLGDSALYLCASSFDTSEGGNTIYFGEGSWLTVV.

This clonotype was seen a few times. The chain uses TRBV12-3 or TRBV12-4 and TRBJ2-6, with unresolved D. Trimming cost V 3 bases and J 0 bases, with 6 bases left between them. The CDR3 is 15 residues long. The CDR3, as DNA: TGTGCCAGCAGTTTCCAGATCTCTGGGGCCAACGTCCTGACTTTC. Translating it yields CASSFQISGANVLTF.

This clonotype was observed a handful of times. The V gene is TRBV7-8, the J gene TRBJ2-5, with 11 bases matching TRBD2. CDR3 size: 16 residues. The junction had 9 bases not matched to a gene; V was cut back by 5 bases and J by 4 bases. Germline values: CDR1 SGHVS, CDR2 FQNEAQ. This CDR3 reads CASSPGTSGLGETQYF. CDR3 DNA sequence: TGTGCCAGCAGCCCCGGGACTAGCGGTTTGGGAGAGACCCAGTACTTC.

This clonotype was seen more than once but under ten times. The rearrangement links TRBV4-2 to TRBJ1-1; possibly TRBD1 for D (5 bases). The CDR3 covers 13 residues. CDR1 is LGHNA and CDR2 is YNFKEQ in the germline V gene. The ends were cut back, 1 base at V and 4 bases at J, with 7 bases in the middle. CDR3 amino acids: CASSQGQSTEAFF. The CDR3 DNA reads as TGTGCCAGCAGCCAAGGACAGTCCACTGAAGCTTTCTTT.

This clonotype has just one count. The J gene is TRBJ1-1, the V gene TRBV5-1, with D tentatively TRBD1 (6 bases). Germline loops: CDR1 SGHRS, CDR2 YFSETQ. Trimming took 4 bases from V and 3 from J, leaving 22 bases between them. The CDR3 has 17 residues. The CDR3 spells CASSAERGGRLDTEAFF. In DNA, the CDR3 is TGCGCCAGCAGCGCCGAAAGGGGGGGCAGATTGGACACTGAAGCTTTCTTT.

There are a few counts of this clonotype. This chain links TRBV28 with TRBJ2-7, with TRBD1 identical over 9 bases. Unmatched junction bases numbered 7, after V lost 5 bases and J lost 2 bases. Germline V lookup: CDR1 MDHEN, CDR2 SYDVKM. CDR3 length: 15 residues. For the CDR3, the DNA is TGTGCCAGCAGTCCCCCGGGGACAGGGACCTACGAGCAGTACTTC. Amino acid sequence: CASSPPGTGTYEQYF.

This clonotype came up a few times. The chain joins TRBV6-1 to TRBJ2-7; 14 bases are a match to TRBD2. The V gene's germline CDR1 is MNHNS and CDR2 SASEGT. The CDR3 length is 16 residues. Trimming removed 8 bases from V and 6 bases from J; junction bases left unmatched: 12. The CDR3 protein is CASSRGRLAGGTEQYF. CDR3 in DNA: TGTGCCAGCTCCAGAGGGCGACTAGCGGGAGGGACCGAGCAGTACTTC.

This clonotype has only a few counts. The CDR3 loop is CASSQVTGDHEQYF. The CDR3 DNA reads as TGTGCCAGCAGCCAAGTGACAGGGGACCACGAGCAGTACTTC. The chain employs TRBV3-1 and TRBJ2-7; TRBD1 matches at 8 bases. From germline, CDR1 is LGHDT and CDR2 YNNKEL (reference sequence). The CDR3 sequence is 14 residues long. Germline trimming cut 1 base from V and 5 bases from J; bases unmatched to any gene: 4.

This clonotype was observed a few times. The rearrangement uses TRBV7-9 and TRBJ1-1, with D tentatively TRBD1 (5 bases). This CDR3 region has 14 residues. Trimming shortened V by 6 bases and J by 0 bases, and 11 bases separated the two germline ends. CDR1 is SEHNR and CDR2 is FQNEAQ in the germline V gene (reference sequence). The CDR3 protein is CASRLRGMNTEAFF. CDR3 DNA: TGTGCCAGCAGACTAAGGGGCATGAACACTGAAGCTTTCTTT.

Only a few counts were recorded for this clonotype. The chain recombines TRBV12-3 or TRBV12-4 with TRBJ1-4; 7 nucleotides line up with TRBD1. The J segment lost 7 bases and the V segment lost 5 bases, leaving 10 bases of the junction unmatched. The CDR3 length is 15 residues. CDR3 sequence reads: CASSTTGRPGEKLFF. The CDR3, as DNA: TGTGCCAGCAGTACGACAGGGAGGCCTGGTGAAAAACTGTTTTTT.

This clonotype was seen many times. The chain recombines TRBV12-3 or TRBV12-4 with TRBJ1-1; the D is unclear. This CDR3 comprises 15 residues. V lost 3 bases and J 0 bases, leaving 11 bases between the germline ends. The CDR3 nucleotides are TGTGCCAGCAGTTTCCGGTTCCTTATGAACACTGAAGCTTTCTTT. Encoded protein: CASSFRFLMNTEAFF.

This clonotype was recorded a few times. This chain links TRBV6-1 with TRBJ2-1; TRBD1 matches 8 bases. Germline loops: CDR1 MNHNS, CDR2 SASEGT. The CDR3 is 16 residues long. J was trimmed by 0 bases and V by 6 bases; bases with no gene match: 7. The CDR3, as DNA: TGTGCCAGCAGCCCACAGGGGGTAGGCTCCTACAATGAGCAGTTCTTC. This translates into CASSPQGVGSYNEQFF.

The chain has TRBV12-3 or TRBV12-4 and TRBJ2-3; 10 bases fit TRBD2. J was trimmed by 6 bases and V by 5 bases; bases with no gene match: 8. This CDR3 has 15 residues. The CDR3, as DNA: TGTGCCAGCAGTACCGGGACTAGCGCGGGGGATACGCAGTATTTT. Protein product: CASSTGTSAGDTQYF.

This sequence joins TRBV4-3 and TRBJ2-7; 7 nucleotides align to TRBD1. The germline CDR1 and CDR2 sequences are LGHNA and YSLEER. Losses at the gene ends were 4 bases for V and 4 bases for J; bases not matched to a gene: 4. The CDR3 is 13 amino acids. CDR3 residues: CASSPYRGYEQYF. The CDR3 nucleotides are TGCGCCAGCAGCCCATACAGGGGATACGAGCAGTACTTC.

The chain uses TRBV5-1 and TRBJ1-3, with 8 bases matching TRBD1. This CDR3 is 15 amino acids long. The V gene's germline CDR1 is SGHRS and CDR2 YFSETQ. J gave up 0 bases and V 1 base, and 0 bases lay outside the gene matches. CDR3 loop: CASSLTGGSGNTIYF. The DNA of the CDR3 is TGCGCCAGCAGCTTGACAGGGGGCTCTGGAAACACCATATATTTT.

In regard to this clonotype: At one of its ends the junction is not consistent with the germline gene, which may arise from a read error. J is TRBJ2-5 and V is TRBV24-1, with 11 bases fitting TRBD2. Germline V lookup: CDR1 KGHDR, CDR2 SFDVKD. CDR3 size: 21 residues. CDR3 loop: CATIDFGGTSGAFLFQETQYF. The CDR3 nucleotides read TGTGCCACCATTGATTTTGGTGGGACTAGCGGTGCGTTTTTATTCCAAGAGACCCAGTACTTC.

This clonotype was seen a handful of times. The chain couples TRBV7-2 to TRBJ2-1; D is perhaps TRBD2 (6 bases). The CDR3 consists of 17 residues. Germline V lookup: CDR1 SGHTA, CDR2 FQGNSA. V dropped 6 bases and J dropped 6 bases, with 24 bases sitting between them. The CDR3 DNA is TGTGCCAGCAGTCCAGGGCGCCTTAGCAACGGGGGCAATGAGCAGTTCTTC. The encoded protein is CASSPGRLSNGGNEQFF.

CDR3 protein: CAWSRGSAQETQYF. The CDR3 DNA is TGTGCCTGGAGTAGAGGGAGCGCCCAAGAGACCCAGTACTTC. This chain links TRBV30 with TRBJ2-5, with D tentatively TRBD2 (5 bases). The CDR3 totals 14 residues. Trimming removed 2 bases at V and 1 base at J, with 11 bases between. The V gene's germline CDR1 is GTSNPN and CDR2 SVGIG (reference sequence). The complete variable domain, with remaining parts taken from reference TRBV30 and TRBJ2-5, reads SQTIHQWPATLVQPVGSPLSLECTVEGTSNPNLYWYRQAAGRGLQLLFYSVGIGQISSEVPQNLSASRPQDRQFILSSKKLLLSDSGFYLCAWSRGSAQETQYFGPGTRLLVL.

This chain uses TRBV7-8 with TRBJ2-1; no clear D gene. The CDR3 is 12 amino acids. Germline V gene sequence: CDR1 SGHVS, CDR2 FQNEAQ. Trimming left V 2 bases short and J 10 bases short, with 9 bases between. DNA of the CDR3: TGTGCCAGCAGCTTACTCCGATCGGAGCAGTTCTTC. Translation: CASSLLRSEQFF.

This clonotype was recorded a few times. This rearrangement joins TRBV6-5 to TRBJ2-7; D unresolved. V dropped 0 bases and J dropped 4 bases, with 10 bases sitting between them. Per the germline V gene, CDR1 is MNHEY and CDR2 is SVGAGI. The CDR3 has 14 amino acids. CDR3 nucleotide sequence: TGTGCCAGCAGTTACTCGAACGGTCAGTACGAGCAGTACTTC. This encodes CASSYSNGQYEQYF.

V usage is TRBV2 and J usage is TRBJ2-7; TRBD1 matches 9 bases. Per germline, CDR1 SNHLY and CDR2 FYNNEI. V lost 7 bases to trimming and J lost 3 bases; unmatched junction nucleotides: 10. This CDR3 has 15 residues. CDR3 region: CASKGDRAGNYEQYF. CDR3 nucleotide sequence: TGTGCCAGCAAAGGGGACAGGGCAGGGAACTACGAGCAGTACTTC. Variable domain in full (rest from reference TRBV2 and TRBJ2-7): EPEVTQTPSHQVTQMGQEVILRCVPISNHLYFYWYRQILGQKVEFLVSFYNNEISEKSEIFDDQFSVERPDGSNFTLKIRSTKLEDSAMYFCASKGDRAGNYEQYFGPGTRLTVT.